These 19 T cell receptor beta chains were sequenced from one sample in a study of long-term antiretroviral therapy in people with HIV. The assay, immunoSEQ v3.0, was run at survey level. Sequencing used immunoSEQ multiplex PCR; TCRdb keeps in-frame clones, though not all of them. The profile shows 25,000 to 30,000 clones, 84% of them singletons. The specimen comprised unsorted PBMCs, sampled 0.4 years after starting antiretroviral therapy. The receptors were gathered from a man aged 18 to 29 with HIV.

This chain connects TRBV7-8 to TRBJ2-7; the match to TRBD2 covers 11 bases. From germline, CDR1 is SGHVS and CDR2 FQNEAQ. The CDR3 length is 17 residues. Trimming cost V 1 base and J 4 bases; bases outside gene matches: 9. The DNA of the CDR3 is TGTGCCAGCAGCTTAGAAATCGTACTAGCGGGAGCTTACGAGCAGTACTTC. Translating it yields CASSLEIVLAGAYEQYF.

The rearrangement links TRBV6-5 to TRBJ2-1; TRBD2 aligns across 8 bases. In germline, CDR1 is MNHEY, CDR2 SVGAGI. CDR3 length equals 15 residues. Unmatched junction bases numbered 5, after V lost 0 bases and J lost 7 bases. CDR3 sequence (DNA): TGTGCCAGCAGTTACTCTGCGGGAGGCGAGAATGAGCAGTTCTTC. Protein sequence: CASSYSAGGENEQFF.

The chain has TRBV2 and TRBJ2-7, with D possibly TRBD2 on 6 matching bases. CDR1 and CDR2 (germline): SNHLY, FYNNEI. CDR3 length equals 15 residues. With 4 bases removed from V and 0 bases from J, the gap between germline ends came to 13 bases. The CDR3 is CASSAAGALSYEQYF. In DNA form, the CDR3 reads TGTGCCAGCAGTGCAGCGGGTGCCCTCTCCTACGAGCAGTACTTC.

This chain links TRBV9 with TRBJ1-3; weak D call: TRBD1 (6 bases). The germline CDR1 and CDR2 sequences are SGDLS and YYNGEE. The CDR3 sequence is 16 residues long. Trimming took off 3 bases at V and 4 bases at J, with 17 bases between the two ends. The CDR3 sequence: CASSGPTGTIGNTIYF. The CDR3 DNA sequence: TGTGCCAGCAGCGGACCCACAGGGACCATAGGAAACACCATATATTTT.

The rearrangement joins TRBV5-1 to TRBJ1-2, with 9 bases that match TRBD1. This CDR3 is 16 amino acids long. CDR1 and CDR2 from the germline V gene are SGHRS and YFSETQ. With 4 bases clipped from V and 7 bases from J, the junction kept 14 bases outside the gene matches. CDR3 in DNA: TGCGCCAGCAGCGGGACCCTGACAGGGGGTAGGAGTGGCTACACCTTC. Encoded protein: CASSGTLTGGRSGYTF.

This chain joins TRBV6-5 and TRBJ2-7; TRBD2 matches 8 bases. Germline lookup yields CDR1 MNHEY and CDR2 SVGAGI. V was pared by 2 bases and J by 4 bases, with 7 bases of the junction left unmatched. The CDR3 extends over 15 amino acids. The CDR3 DNA follows: TGTGCCAGCAGTTACAACTTCGGGGGGGGATACGAGCAGTACTTC. It is translated as CASSYNFGGGYEQYF.

The J gene is TRBJ2-7, the V gene TRBV7-8; no clear D gene. V gave up 1 base and J gave up 2 bases, with 12 bases separating them. Germline CDR1 and CDR2: SGHVS and FQNEAQ. The CDR3 extends over 15 amino acids. CDR3: CASSLEAGLTYEQYF. The CDR3 region has the DNA TGTGCCAGCAGCTTAGAAGCAGGATTGACCTACGAGCAGTACTTC.

The rearrangement links TRBV6-6 to TRBJ1-2; D is ambiguous. Germline assignment: CDR1 MNHNY and CDR2 SVGAGI (reference sequence). This CDR3 comprises 14 residues. V shed 5 bases and J shed 3 bases, with 13 bases lying between them. CDR3 in amino acids: CASSPTRADYGYTF. CDR3 bases: TGTGCCAGCAGTCCGACTAGGGCGGACTATGGCTACACCTTC.

The chain combines TRBV27 with TRBJ1-5, with TRBD1 as a possible D gene (5 bases). Germline V gene lookup returns CDR1 MNHEY and CDR2 SMNVEV (reference sequence). Trimming left V 8 bases short and J 6 bases short, with 17 bases between. The CDR3 has 14 residues. The CDR3 coding sequence is TGTGCCAGCCGACCGGCGGGGGGAGGTCAGCCCCAGCATTTT. This translates into CASRPAGGGQPQHF.

The chain employs TRBV7-2 and TRBJ2-2; TRBD2 might be the D (5 bases). V gave up 5 bases and J gave up 0 bases, with 10 bases separating them. The CDR3 extends over 15 amino acids. Germline V CDR1 and CDR2: SGHTA, FQGNSA. The CDR3 loop is CASSRRRPNTGELFF. The CDR3 region has the DNA TGTGCCAGCAGCCGAAGGAGGCCGAACACCGGGGAGCTGTTTTTT.

The chain employs TRBV2 and TRBJ1-3; D ambiguous. There are 13 residues in the CDR3. V lost 10 bases, J lost 0 bases, and 10 bases lay in between. Germline values: CDR1 SNHLY, CDR2 FYNNEI. CDR3 loop: CATPARSGNTIYF. For the CDR3, the DNA is TGTGCCACCCCGGCTCGCTCTGGAAACACCATATATTTT.

The chain combines TRBV7-9 with TRBJ1-1, with TRBD1 as a possible D gene (6 bases). The V gene lost 4 bases and the J gene lost 3 bases, with 9 bases spanning the gap. This CDR3 comprises 13 residues. Germline V gives CDR1 SEHNR, CDR2 FQNEAQ (reference sequence). The CDR3 DNA is TGTGCCAGCAGCTCTCGACAGGACACTGAAGCTTTCTTT. Translating gives CASSSRQDTEAFF.

This clone was found once. The chain uses TRBV4-2 and TRBJ1-4, with D maybe TRBD1 (5 bases). Germline values: CDR1 LGHNA, CDR2 YNFKEQ. The CDR3 covers 15 residues. Trimming cost V 2 bases and J 5 bases, with 12 bases left between them. The CDR3 coding sequence is TGTGCCAGCAGCCAAATAGGGCAGGGCAATGAAAAACTGTTTTTT. Translating gives CASSQIGQGNEKLFF.

This clone was counted once. V and J are TRBV27 and TRBJ2-7; 11 bases map to TRBD1. Trimming took 8 bases from V and 3 from J; bases not matched to a gene: 12. In germline, CDR1 is MNHEY, CDR2 SMNVEV (reference sequence). The CDR3 is 16 residues long. The CDR3 spells CASGRDRGVSVYEQYF. CDR3 nucleotides: TGTGCCAGCGGCCGGGACAGGGGGGTATCGGTCTACGAGCAGTACTTC.

The genes are TRBV6-1 and TRBJ1-1; D unresolved. The CDR3 has 15 amino acids. The germline V and J ends were trimmed by 2 bases and 0 bases, with 10 bases remaining between them. Germline CDR1 is MNHNS and CDR2 is SASEGT. This CDR3 reads CASSESRHLNTEAFF. Here the CDR3 DNA reads TGTGCCAGCAGTGAAAGTCGACACTTGAACACTGAAGCTTTCTTT.

The chain links TRBV10-3 to TRBJ2-7; D possibly uses TRBD1 or TRBD2 (5 bases each). Germline CDR1 reads ENHRY; CDR2 reads SYGVKD. V gave up 11 bases and J gave up 2 bases, with 10 bases separating them. The CDR3 is made up of 11 amino acids. The CDR3 nucleotides read TGTGCCTCAGGGACGGCCTACGAGCAGTACTTC. Amino acid sequence: CASGTAYEQYF.

V is TRBV12-5 and J is TRBJ2-7; the match to TRBD1 covers 12 bases. Losses at the gene ends were 4 bases for V and 3 bases for J; bases not matched to a gene: 7. Germline V gene data show CDR1 as LGHNT and CDR2 as FRNRAP. This CDR3 has 16 amino acids. Here the CDR3 reads CASGWQGTGGGYEQYF. CDR3 bases: TGTGCTAGTGGTTGGCAGGGGACAGGGGGCGGCTACGAGCAGTACTTC.

This clone was picked up one time. CDR3 amino acids: CASSPAKNQNEQFF. CDR3 sequence (DNA): TGTGCCAGCAGCCCCGCCAAGAATCAGAATGAGCAGTTCTTC. The chain carries TRBV9 and TRBJ2-1; D uncertain. This CDR3 region has 14 residues. Germline-derived CDR1 and CDR2 are SGDLS and YYNGEE. V shed 4 bases and J shed 7 bases, with 15 bases lying between them.

This clone has only one observation. The rearrangement joins TRBV4-3 to TRBJ2-1; 7 bases fit TRBD2. J lost 0 bases, V lost 5 bases, and 4 bases had no gene match. There are 15 residues in the CDR3. From germline, CDR1 is LGHNA and CDR2 YSLEER. The CDR3 spells CASSYKRDSYNEQFF. CDR3 DNA: TGCGCCAGCAGCTACAAGCGGGACTCCTACAATGAGCAGTTCTTC.